This is a list of T cell receptor beta chains from one sample in a study of blood T cell repertoires in COVID-19. Sequencing used immunoSEQ multiplex PCR; TCRdb keeps in-frame clones, though not all of them. The sample lists 95,000 to 150,000 clones; roughly 77% were seen once. The specimen sequenced was peripheral blood. These receptors all stem from a man in his 60s with active or convalescent COVID-19. Each CDR3 is given with its conserved first and last residue. The D gene is left open where the match is weak. Expanded clones are given a class, and other clones once, few, many or no size at all.

j_call,v_call,clone_size,d_call,cdr3_length,cdr3_aa,cdr3_nt
TRBJ2-7,TRBV19,NA,TRBD2,19,CASSAPRGTSGGGVYEQYF,TGTGCCAGTAGTGCACCCCGAGGGACTAGCGGAGGGGGCGTCTACGAGCAGTACTTC
TRBJ2-7,TRBV6-5,NA,TRBD2,14,CASNPGGVSYEQYF,TGTGCCAGCAACCCGGGGGGAGTAAGCTACGAGCAGTACTTC
TRBJ2-5,TRBV10-3,NA,NA,15,CAISEFVQPQETQYF,TGTGCCATCAGTGAGTTTGTACAGCCCCAAGAGACCCAGTACTTC
TRBJ2-2,TRBV29-1,NA,TRBD1,11,CSVGDSGELFF,TGCAGCGTTGGGGACAGCGGGGAGCTGTTTTTT
TRBJ2-1,TRBV5-1,once,NA,16,CASSLLAVLSYNEQFF,TGCGCCAGCAGCTTGTTAGCGGTTCTTTCCTACAATGAGCAGTTCTTC
TRBJ2-1,TRBV5-4,NA,TRBD2,13,CASSPGTSGKQFF,TGTGCCAGCAGCCCCGGGACTAGCGGGAAACAGTTCTTC
TRBJ1-3,TRBV19,few,NA,17,CASSILAGTSSGNTIYF,TGTGCCAGTAGTATACTGGCAGGTACCAGCTCTGGAAACACCATATATTTT
TRBJ2-1,TRBV9,NA,TRBD2,16,CASSVGAGGPLDEQFF,TGTGCCAGCAGCGTAGGGGCGGGAGGGCCTCTAGATGAGCAGTTCTTC
TRBJ2-7,TRBV6-5,NA,NA,14,CASSYGQNSYEQYF,TGTGCCAGCAGTTACGGTCAGAACTCCTACGAGCAGTACTTC
TRBJ2-2,TRBV4-3,NA,NA,14,CASSQDAANRELFF,TGCGCCAGCAGCCAAGACGCGGCGAACCGGGAGCTGTTTTTT
TRBJ1-5,TRBV6-2/TRBV6-3,once,NA,14,CASSRPSRGQPQHF,TGTGCCAGCAGTCGCCCGTCAAGGGGACAGCCCCAGCATTTT
TRBJ1-4,TRBV27,NA,NA,15,CASSLNGGSDEKLFF,TGTGCCAGCAGCCTCAACGGGGGATCTGATGAAAAACTGTTTTTT
TRBJ1-2,TRBV19,NA,NA,15,CASSITELRGYGYTF,TGTGCCAGTAGTATAACGGAACTGAGAGGCTATGGCTACACCTTC
TRBJ2-4,TRBV5-1,NA,TRBD2,16,CASSFGAGAAKNIQYF,TGCGCCAGCAGCTTTGGAGCGGGAGCTGCCAAAAACATTCAGTACTTC
TRBJ2-7,TRBV28,NA,NA,15,CASSLTSTGRMEQYF,TGTGCCAGCAGTCTAACCTCGACTGGGAGGATGGAGCAGTACTTC
TRBJ1-5,TRBV19,NA,NA,17,CASIQPRVGGGNQPQHF,TGTGCCAGTATCCAACCTCGGGTCGGGGGTGGCAATCAGCCCCAGCATTTT
TRBJ1-1,TRBV6-5,NA,NA,12,CASSPTIRGAFF,TGTGCCAGCAGTCCGACCATCCGGGGAGCTTTCTTT
TRBJ2-7,TRBV7-8,NA,TRBD2,15,CASSLATSGSGEQYF,TGTGCCAGCAGCTTAGCCACTAGCGGGAGTGGCGAGCAGTACTTC
TRBJ2-3,TRBV18,NA,TRBD1,16,CASSPPVRGREDTQYF,TGTGCCAGCTCACCACCGGTCAGGGGGCGGGAAGATACGCAGTATTTT
TRBJ1-2,TRBV30,NA,NA,17,CAWSFMLADRLDYGYTF,TGTGCCTGGAGCTTTATGTTAGCAGACAGGTTAGACTATGGCTACACCTTC
TRBJ2-5,TRBV5-6,NA,TRBD1,14,CASSSYDRVETQYF,TGTGCCAGCAGCTCATATGACAGGGTAGAGACCCAGTACTTC
TRBJ2-2,TRBV28,NA,NA,13,CAGGLGDTGELFF,TGTGCCGGGGGCCTCGGGGACACCGGGGAGCTGTTTTTT
TRBJ1-4,TRBV4-1,NA,TRBD1,14,CASSLRQGNEKLFF,TGCGCCAGCTCCCTGAGACAGGGTAATGAAAAACTGTTTTTT
TRBJ2-1,TRBV6-5,NA,TRBD1,16,CASRYRDRELLDEQFF,TGTGCCAGCAGGTACCGGGACAGGGAACTTCTGGATGAGCAGTTCTTC
TRBJ2-2,TRBV11-2,NA,TRBD2,14,CASSSTSARGELFF,TGTGCCAGCAGCTCGACTAGCGCGCGCGGGGAGCTGTTTTTT
TRBJ1-1,TRBV15,NA,NA,15,CATSRERLVNTEAFF,TGTGCCACCAGCAGAGAGAGACTCGTTAACACTGAAGCTTTCTTT
TRBJ1-2,TRBV7-3,NA,NA,14,CASSLRADLYGYTF,TGTGCCAGCAGCTTAAGGGCGGACTTGTATGGCTACACCTTC
TRBJ2-7,TRBV5-1,NA,TRBD1,14,CASSPGTVAYEQYF,TGCGCCAGCAGCCCCGGGACAGTGGCCTACGAGCAGTACTTC
TRBJ1-1,TRBV7-8,NA,NA,13,CASSLGGRTEAFF,TGTGCCAGCAGCTTAGGAGGGAGAACTGAAGCTTTCTTT
TRBJ2-3,TRBV6-2/TRBV6-3,NA,NA,13,CASSARATDTQYF,TGTGCCAGCAGTGCGCGGGCTACAGATACGCAGTATTTT
TRBJ1-2,TRBV6-5,NA,TRBD1,14,CASSSATGDYGYTF,TGTGCCAGCAGTTCCGCGACAGGGGACTATGGCTACACCTTC
TRBJ1-2,TRBV25-1,NA,NA,13,CASSETEDYGYTF,TGTGCCAGCAGTGAGACAGAGGACTATGGCTACACCTTC
TRBJ1-5,TRBV29-1,NA,TRBD1,14,CSVVDGQGGQPQHF,TGCAGCGTTGTAGATGGACAGGGCGGTCAGCCCCAGCATTTT
TRBJ2-7,TRBV19,many,TRBD2,15,CASSSTGLRPYEQYF,TGTGCCAGTAGTAGCACGGGACTACGCCCTTACGAGCAGTACTTC
TRBJ2-1,TRBV9,NA,TRBD2,15,CASSVGAGADNEQFF,TGTGCCAGCAGCGTAGGAGCGGGAGCTGACAATGAGCAGTTCTTC
TRBJ1-2,TRBV5-6,once,NA,12,CASSYQYYGYTF,TGTGCCAGCAGCTATCAGTACTATGGCTACACCTTC
TRBJ2-7,TRBV5-1,many,NA,12,CASSLRGYEQYF,TGCGCCAGCAGCTTAAGGGGTTACGAGCAGTACTTC
TRBJ1-4,TRBV9,once,TRBD1,15,CASSRWTGANEKLFF,TGTGCCAGCAGCAGGTGGACAGGGGCGAACGAAAAACTGTTTTTT
TRBJ2-3,TRBV7-2,NA,NA,15,CASGNGGLRTDTQYF,TGTGCCAGCGGGAACGGGGGGCTACGCACAGATACGCAGTATTTT
TRBJ2-7,TRBV28,NA,NA,14,CASSLRVGGYEQYF,TGTGCCAGCAGTTTAAGGGTAGGGGGCTACGAGCAGTACTTC
TRBJ1-5,TRBV3-1/TRBV3-2,NA,NA,13,CASSQDLSGPPHF,TGTGCCAGCAGCCAAGATCTGTCTGGGCCCCCGCATTTT
TRBJ2-7,TRBV6-5,NA,NA,14,CAIWEGGVAYEQYF,TGTGCCATATGGGAGGGGGGAGTCGCCTACGAGCAGTACTTC
TRBJ2-5,TRBV4-1,NA,TRBD1,17,CASSQARGTGGRETQYF,TGCGCCAGCAGCCAAGCCCGGGGGACAGGGGGCCGAGAGACCCAGTACTTC
TRBJ1-2,TRBV9,NA,NA,13,CASSVDPGNGYTF,TGTGCCAGCAGCGTAGATCCAGGGAATGGCTACACCTTC
TRBJ2-2,TRBV5-1,NA,NA,15,CASSSTTMNTGELFF,TGCGCCAGCAGCTCGACAACGATGAACACCGGGGAGCTGTTTTTT
TRBJ2-7,TRBV29-1,NA,TRBD1,14,CSVEGAGGHLEQYF,TGCAGCGTTGAAGGGGCAGGGGGCCACCTCGAGCAGTACTTC
TRBJ2-7,TRBV20-1,NA,NA,13,CSASPGGGYEQYF,TGCAGTGCTAGTCCGGGGGGCGGGTACGAGCAGTACTTC
TRBJ1-6,TRBV19,few,NA,15,CASSIDGSTLTALHF,TGTGCCAGTAGTATAGACGGCAGCACTTTAACAGCCCTACACTTT
TRBJ1-1,TRBV19,NA,TRBD1,15,CASSIEDRADTEAFF,TGTGCCAGTAGTATAGAGGACAGGGCGGACACTGAAGCTTTCTTT
TRBJ2-5,TRBV9,many,TRBD1,13,CASSVAGGETQYF,TGTGCCAGCAGCGTGGCAGGGGGAGAGACCCAGTACTTC
TRBJ2-7,TRBV10-3,NA,NA,13,CAISGEGGGEQYF,TGTGCCATCAGTGGGGAGGGGGGCGGCGAGCAGTACTTC